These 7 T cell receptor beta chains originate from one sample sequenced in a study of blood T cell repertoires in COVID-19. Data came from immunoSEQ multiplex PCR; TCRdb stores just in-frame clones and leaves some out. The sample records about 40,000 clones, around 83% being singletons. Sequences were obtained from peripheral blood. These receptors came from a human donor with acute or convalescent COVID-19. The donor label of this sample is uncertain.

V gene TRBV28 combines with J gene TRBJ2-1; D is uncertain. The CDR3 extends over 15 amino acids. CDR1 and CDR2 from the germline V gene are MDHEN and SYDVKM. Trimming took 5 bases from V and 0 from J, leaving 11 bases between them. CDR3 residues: CASSPALSSYNEQFF. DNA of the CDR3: TGTGCCAGCAGTCCTGCCCTTAGCTCCTACAATGAGCAGTTCTTC.

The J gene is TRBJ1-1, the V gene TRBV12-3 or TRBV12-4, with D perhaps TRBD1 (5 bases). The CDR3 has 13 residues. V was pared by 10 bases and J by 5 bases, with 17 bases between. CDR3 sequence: CAIQLGGETEAFF. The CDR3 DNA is TGTGCCATCCAGCTAGGAGGGGAGACTGAAGCTTTCTTT.

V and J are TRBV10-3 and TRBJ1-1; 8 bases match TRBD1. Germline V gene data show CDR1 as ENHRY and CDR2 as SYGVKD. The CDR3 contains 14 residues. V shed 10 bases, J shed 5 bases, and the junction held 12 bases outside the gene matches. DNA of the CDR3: TGTGCCACCCAACGACAGGGGACCACGACTGAAGCTTTCTTT. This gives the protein CATQRQGTTTEAFF.

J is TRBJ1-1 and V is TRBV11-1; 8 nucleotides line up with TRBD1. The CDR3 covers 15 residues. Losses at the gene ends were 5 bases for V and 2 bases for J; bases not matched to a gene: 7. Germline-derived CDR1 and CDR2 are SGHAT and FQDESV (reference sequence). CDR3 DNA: TGTGCCAGCAGCGTCAAGGCAGGGGGCAACACTGAAGCTTTCTTT. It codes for CASSVKAGGNTEAFF.

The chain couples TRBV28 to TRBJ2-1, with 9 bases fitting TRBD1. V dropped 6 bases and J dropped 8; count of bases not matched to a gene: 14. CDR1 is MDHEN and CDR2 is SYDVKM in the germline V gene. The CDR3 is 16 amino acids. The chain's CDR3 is CASRLRTGGAIDEQFF. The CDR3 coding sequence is TGTGCCAGCAGGCTCCGAACAGGGGGCGCAATCGATGAGCAGTTCTTC.

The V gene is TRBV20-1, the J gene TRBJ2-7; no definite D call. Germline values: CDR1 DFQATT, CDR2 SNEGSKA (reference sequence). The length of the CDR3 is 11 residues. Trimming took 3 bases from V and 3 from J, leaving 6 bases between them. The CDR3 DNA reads TGCAGTGCTAGTCCCCACTACGAGCAGTACTTC. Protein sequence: CSASPHYEQYF.

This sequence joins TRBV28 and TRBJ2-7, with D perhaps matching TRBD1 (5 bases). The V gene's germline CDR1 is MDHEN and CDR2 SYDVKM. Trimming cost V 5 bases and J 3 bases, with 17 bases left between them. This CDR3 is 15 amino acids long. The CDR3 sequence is CASSDVDTGDYEQYF. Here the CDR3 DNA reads TGTGCCAGCAGTGACGTGGACACCGGAGACTACGAGCAGTACTTC.